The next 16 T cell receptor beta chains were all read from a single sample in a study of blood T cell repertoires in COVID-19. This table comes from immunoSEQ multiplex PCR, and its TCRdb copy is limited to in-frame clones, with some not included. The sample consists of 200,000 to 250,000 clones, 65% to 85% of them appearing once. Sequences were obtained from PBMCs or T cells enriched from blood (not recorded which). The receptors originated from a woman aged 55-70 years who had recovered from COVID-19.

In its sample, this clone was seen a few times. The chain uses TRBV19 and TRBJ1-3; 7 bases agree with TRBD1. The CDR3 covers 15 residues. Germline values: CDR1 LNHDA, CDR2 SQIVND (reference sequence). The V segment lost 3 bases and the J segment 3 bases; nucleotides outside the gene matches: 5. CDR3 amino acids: CASSIAHRGGNTIYF. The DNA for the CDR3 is TGTGCCAGTAGTATCGCCCACAGGGGTGGAAACACCATATATTTT.

CDR3: CAISEATGNTGELFF. The CDR3 nucleotides are TGTGCCATCAGTGAGGCGACAGGGAACACCGGGGAGCTGTTTTTT. The chain employs TRBV10-3 and TRBJ2-2; the D gene is possibly TRBD1 (6 bases). V was clipped by 2 bases and J by 1 base, with 8 bases between them. The CDR3 length is 15 residues. From germline, CDR1 is ENHRY and CDR2 SYGVKD.

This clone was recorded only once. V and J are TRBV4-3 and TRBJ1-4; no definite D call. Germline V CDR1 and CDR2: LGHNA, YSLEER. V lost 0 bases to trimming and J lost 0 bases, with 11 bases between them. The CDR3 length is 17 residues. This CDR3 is CASSQDAAAATNEKLFF. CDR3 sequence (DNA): TGCGCCAGCAGCCAAGATGCGGCAGCGGCAACTAATGAAAAACTGTTTTTT.

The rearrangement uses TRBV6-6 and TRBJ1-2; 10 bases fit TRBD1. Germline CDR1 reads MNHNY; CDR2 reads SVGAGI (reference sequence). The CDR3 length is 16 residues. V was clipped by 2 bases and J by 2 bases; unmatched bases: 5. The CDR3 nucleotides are TGTGCCAGCAGTTACCTCCTGACAGGGGGCAACTATGGCTACACCTTC. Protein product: CASSYLLTGGNYGYTF.

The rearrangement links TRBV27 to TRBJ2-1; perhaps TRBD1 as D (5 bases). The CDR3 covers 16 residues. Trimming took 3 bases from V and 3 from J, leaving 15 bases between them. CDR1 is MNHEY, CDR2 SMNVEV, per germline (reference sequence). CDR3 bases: TGTGCCAGCAGTTTTTTAAGGACAATAAGCTACAATGAGCAGTTCTTC. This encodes CASSFLRTISYNEQFF.

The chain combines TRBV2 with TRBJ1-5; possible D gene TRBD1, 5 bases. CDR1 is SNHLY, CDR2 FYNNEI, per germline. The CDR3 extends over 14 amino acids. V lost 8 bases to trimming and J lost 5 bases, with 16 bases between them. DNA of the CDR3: TGTGCCAGCCACCCGGGGGGAGAGCATCAGCCCCAGCATTTT. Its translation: CASHPGGEHQPQHF. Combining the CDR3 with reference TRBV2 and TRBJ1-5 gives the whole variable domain EPEVTQTPSHQVTQMGQEVILRCVPISNHLYFYWYRQILGQKVEFLVSFYNNEISEKSEIFDDQFSVERPDGSNFTLKIRSTKLEDSAMYFCASHPGGEHQPQHFGDGTRLSIL.

The DNA of the CDR3 is TGTGCCACCAGTGATTTCTCAGGGGGCGGCACAGATACGCAGTATTTT. It yields the protein CATSDFSGGGTDTQYF. This rearrangement joins TRBV24-1 to TRBJ2-3; TRBD1 agrees at 8 bases. Germline V gene data show CDR1 as KGHDR and CDR2 as SFDVKD. V was clipped by 1 base and J by 1 base; unmatched bases: 3. The CDR3 is 16 residues long.

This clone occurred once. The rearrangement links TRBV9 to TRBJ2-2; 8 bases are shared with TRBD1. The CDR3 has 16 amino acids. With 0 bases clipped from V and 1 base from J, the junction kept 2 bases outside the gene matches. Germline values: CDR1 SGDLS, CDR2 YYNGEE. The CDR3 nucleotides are TGTGCCAGCAGCGTAGATGGACAGGGGAACACCGGGGAGCTGTTTTTT. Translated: CASSVDGQGNTGELFF.

CDR3 in DNA: TGTGCCAGCAGTCCGGACAGTTCCTACGAGCAGTACTTC. This codes for CASSPDSSYEQYF. The chain uses TRBV12-3 or TRBV12-4 and TRBJ2-7, with D possibly matching TRBD1 (6 bases). This CDR3 contains 13 residues. Trimming left V 5 bases short and J 1 base short, with 9 bases between.

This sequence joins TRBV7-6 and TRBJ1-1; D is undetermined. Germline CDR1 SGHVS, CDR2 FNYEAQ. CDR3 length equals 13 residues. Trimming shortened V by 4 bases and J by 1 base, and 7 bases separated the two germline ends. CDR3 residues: CASSYTSNTEAFF. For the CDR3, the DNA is TGTGCCAGCAGCTATACTTCGAACACTGAAGCTTTCTTT.

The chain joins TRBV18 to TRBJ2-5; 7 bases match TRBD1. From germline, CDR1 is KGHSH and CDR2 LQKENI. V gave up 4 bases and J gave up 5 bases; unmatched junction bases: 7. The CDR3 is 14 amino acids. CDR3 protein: CASSLGQGVETQYF. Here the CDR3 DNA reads TGTGCCAGCTCACTCGGTCAGGGGGTGGAGACCCAGTACTTC.

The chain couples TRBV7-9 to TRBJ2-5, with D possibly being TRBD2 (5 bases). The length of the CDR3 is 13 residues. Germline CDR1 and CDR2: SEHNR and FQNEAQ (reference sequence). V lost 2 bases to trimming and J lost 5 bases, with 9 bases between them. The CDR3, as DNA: TGTGCCAGCAGCTTACGGGATGGGGAGACCCAGTACTTC. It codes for CASSLRDGETQYF.

CDR3 sequence reads: CASSRRGAYGYTF. CDR3 coding DNA: TGTGCCAGCAGCCGGCGGGGGGCCTATGGCTACACCTTC. V and J are TRBV6-2 or TRBV6-3 and TRBJ1-2; TRBD1 is a possible D gene (6 bases). Looked up from germline, CDR1 is MNHEY and CDR2 is SVGEGT. The CDR3 totals 13 residues. Between the trimmed V and J ends, which lost 6 bases and 4 bases, there was a span of 12 bases.

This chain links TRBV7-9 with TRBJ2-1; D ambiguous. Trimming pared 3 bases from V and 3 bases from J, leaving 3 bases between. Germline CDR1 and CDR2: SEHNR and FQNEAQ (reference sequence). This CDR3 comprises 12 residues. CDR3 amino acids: CASSFNYNEQFF. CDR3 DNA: TGTGCCAGCAGCTTCAACTACAATGAGCAGTTCTTC.

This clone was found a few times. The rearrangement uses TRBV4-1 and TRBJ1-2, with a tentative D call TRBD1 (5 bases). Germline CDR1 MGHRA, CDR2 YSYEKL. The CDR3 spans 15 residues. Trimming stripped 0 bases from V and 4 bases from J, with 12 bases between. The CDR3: CASSQDPTGLYGYTF. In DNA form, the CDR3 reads TGCGCCAGCAGCCAAGATCCCACAGGCCTCTATGGCTACACCTTC.

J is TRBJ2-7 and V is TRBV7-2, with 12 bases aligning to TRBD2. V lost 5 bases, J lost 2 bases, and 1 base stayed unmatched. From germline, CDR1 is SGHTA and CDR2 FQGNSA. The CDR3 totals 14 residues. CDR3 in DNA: TGTGCCAGCAGCGGACTAGCGGGAACCTACGAGCAGTACTTC. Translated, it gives CASSGLAGTYEQYF.